The 7 T cell receptor beta chains in this list originate from one sample, sequenced in a study of cytomegalovirus exposure and HLA in healthy donors. Primers for the PCR totalled 60 Vbeta and 13 Jbeta. Clones were read by immunoSEQ multiplex PCR, and TCRdb kept only the in-frame ones, dropping some. Of about 190,000 clones in the sample, 60% to 80% were seen once. Specimen: PBMCs. These receptors were collected from a woman between 18 and 29 years old in good health and CMV-seronegative.

Of note for this clone: A read error may account for a junction end that differs from germline. The rearrangement joins TRBV7-9 to TRBJ1-1; no firm D call. The CDR3 covers 16 residues. Germline V gene lookup returns CDR1 SEHNR and CDR2 FQNEAQ (reference sequence). CDR3 sequence reads: CSSSLPPTSLRTEAFF. The CDR3 nucleotides are TGTTCCAGCAGCTTACCCCCCACGAGCTTGCGGACTGAAGCTTTCTTT.

V is TRBV14 and J is TRBJ1-3; D perhaps matches TRBD1 (5 bases). From germline, CDR1 is SGHDN and CDR2 FVKESK. CDR3 length: 12 amino acids. Trimming took off 4 bases at V and 6 bases at J, with 7 bases between the two ends. The CDR3 is CASSPGPNTIYF. For the CDR3, the DNA is TGTGCCAGCAGCCCAGGGCCAAACACCATATATTTT.

CDR3 bases: TGTGCCAGCAGCCAAGAGAGGACTAGCGGCACGACGGAAACCGGGGAGCTGTTTTTT. As protein: CASSQERTSGTTETGELFF. The V and J genes are TRBV14 and TRBJ2-2, with 10 bases matching TRBD2. The CDR3 is made up of 19 amino acids. V lost 0 bases, J lost 5 bases, and 12 bases stayed unmatched. Per the germline V gene, CDR1 is SGHDN and CDR2 is FVKESK.

The rearrangement joins TRBV6-1 to TRBJ1-5; 7 bases are a match to TRBD1. The germline gives CDR1 MNHNS, CDR2 SASEGT. The J segment lost 4 bases and the V segment lost 6 bases, leaving 3 bases of the junction unmatched. The CDR3 spans 13 residues. The CDR3 DNA reads TGTGCCAGCAGCATGACAGGGAATCAGCCCCAGCATTTT. It specifies CASSMTGNQPQHF.

The chain carries TRBV5-6 and TRBJ2-4, with D maybe TRBD1 (5 bases). Looked up from germline, CDR1 is SGHDT and CDR2 is YYEEEE. With 0 bases removed from V and 0 bases from J, the gap between germline ends came to 7 bases. This CDR3 comprises 15 residues. CDR3 amino acids: CASSLGQLAKNIQYF. The CDR3 bases are TGTGCCAGCAGCTTGGGACAGCTAGCCAAAAACATTCAGTACTTC.

The CDR3 loop is CASSLDQGHTGELFF. The CDR3 DNA sequence: TGTGCCAGCAGCTTGGACCAGGGGCACACCGGGGAGCTGTTTTTT. The chain combines TRBV5-4 with TRBJ2-2, with D maybe TRBD1 (6 bases). The CDR3 extends over 15 amino acids. CDR1 and CDR2 from the germline V gene are SGHNT and YYREEE (reference sequence). V gave up 0 bases and J gave up 3 bases, with 9 bases separating them.

This clone occurred a few times. The chain recombines TRBV18 with TRBJ1-6; D gene ambiguous. Trimming pared 2 bases from V and 6 bases from J, leaving 8 bases between. CDR3 size: 14 residues. CDR1 is KGHSH, CDR2 LQKENI, per germline. For the CDR3, the DNA is TGTGCCAGCTCACCAGCGGGTTTTAATTCACCCCTCCACTTT. Protein sequence: CASSPAGFNSPLHF.